These T cell receptor beta chains were read from a single sample in a study of T cells in Graves' hyperthyroidism and ophthalmopathy. MiXCR, run by TCRdb on the multiplex PCR reads, gives a single entry per CDR3 protein. Of approximately 600,000 distinct CDR3 sequences in the sample, about 14% were seen once. Sequencing was carried out using blood. The receptor set was obtained from a woman in her twenties or thirties with Graves' hyperthyroidism that later progressed to Graves' ophthalmopathy. The CDR3 runs from the conserved cysteine through the conserved F or W. A D gene is named only where the DNA matches it firmly. Only some rows state a clone size, as once, few, many or a class for expanded clones.

J	size	D	V	DNA	CDR3
TRBJ2-3	few	-	TRBV30	TGTGCCAAAGGGGGTAACACAGATACGCAGTATTTT	CAKGGNTDTQYF
TRBJ1-3	-	-	TRBV20-1	TGCAGTGCTAGGTCTTCAGGGCCTGGAAACACCATATATTTT	CSARSSGPGNTIYF
TRBJ2-7	-	-	TRBV6-6	TGTGCCAGCAGTTACTCGAGGCTAGCGCGAGAAGCCTACGAGCAGTACTTC	CASSYSRLAREAYEQYF
TRBJ1-4	-	-	TRBV2	TGTGCCAGCAGCTCGGGGGTTGGCGAAAAACTGTTTTTT	CASSSGVGEKLFF
TRBJ2-2	few	-	TRBV3-1	TGTGCCAGCAGCCTCATAGGGGGGAACACCGGGGAGCTGTTTTTT	CASSLIGGNTGELFF
TRBJ1-5	many	-	TRBV18	TGTGCCAGCTCACCGGGGACGGGGGAACAGCCCCAGCATTTT	CASSPGTGEQPQHF
TRBJ1-2	many	-	TRBV6-1	TGTGCCACCCAGGCGGGCCGTTCCTATGGCTACACCTTC	CATQAGRSYGYTF
TRBJ2-7	-	-	TRBV4-3	TGCGCCAGCAGCCTAAGTACGCATATTGGAGAGCAGTACTTC	CASSLSTHIGEQYF
TRBJ1-1	many	-	TRBV5-1	TGCGCCAGCAGACGGGGGGCGGTGGACACTGAAGCTTTCTTT	CASRRGAVDTEAFF
TRBJ2-5	many	-	TRBV7-9	TGTGCCAGCAGCTTACTTGAAGGGTTGGGGGAGACCCAGTACTTC	CASSLLEGLGETQYF
TRBJ2-3	-	TRBD2	TRBV5-1	TGCGCCAGCGGCAGCTGGGGTTCTAGCGGCCTCATCACAGATACGCAGTATTTT	CASGSWGSSGLITDTQYF
TRBJ2-7	many	TRBD2	TRBV25-1	TGTGCCAGCACCCAATCCTCGGGACTAGTCAAAGAGCAGTACTTC	CASTQSSGLVKEQYF
TRBJ1-2	-	-	TRBV20-1	TGCAGTGCTAGAGATCTTGGAACAGTGGACTACACCTTC	CSARDLGTVDYTF
TRBJ2-5	many	-	TRBV2	TGTGCCAGCAATTGGGACTACCAAGAGACCCAGTACTTC	CASNWDYQETQYF
TRBJ2-3	-	TRBD2	TRBV6-2/TRBV6-3	TGTGCCAGCAGTTCAGGACTAGCGGTCAGTATGCGCACAGATACGCAGTATTTT	CASSSGLAVSMRTDTQYF
TRBJ1-1	many	TRBD1	TRBV12-3/TRBV12-4	TGTGCCAGCAGCCCCCGATACAGGGGCACTGAAGCTTTCTTT	CASSPRYRGTEAFF
TRBJ2-5	-	TRBD2	TRBV4-2	TGTGCCAGCAGCCAAGTAGGAGGGAGGGTGGGGGAGACCCAGTACTTC	CASSQVGGRVGETQYF
TRBJ2-2	few	TRBD1	TRBV20-1	TGCAGTGCTAGAGACCCGCGACAGGGGTACACCGGGGAGCTGTTTTTT	CSARDPRQGYTGELFF
TRBJ2-7	-	TRBD2	TRBV11-2	TGTGCCAGCCGAGGACTAGCGGGAGAAGAGCAGTACTTC	CASRGLAGEEQYF
TRBJ2-5	many	-	TRBV7-3	TGTGCCAGCTCGGACTCCGGCGAGACCCAGTACTTC	CASSDSGETQYF
TRBJ1-1	many	-	TRBV27	TGTGCCAGCAGAGGGAGAGGGGACACTGAAGCTTTCTTT	CASRGRGDTEAFF
TRBJ1-2	many	-	TRBV11-3	TGTGCCAGCAGCTTGCAGGACACCCCTAACTATGGCTACACCTTC	CASSLQDTPNYGYTF
TRBJ2-7	many	-	TRBV11-3	TGTGCCAGCAGCTTTCAGGACCTATCCTACGAGCAGTACTTC	CASSFQDLSYEQYF
TRBJ2-1	many	TRBD1	TRBV19	TGTGCCAGTAGTATTGTTTTTGACAGGGAGCTACCAGCCTTCAACAATGAGCAGTTCTTC	CASSIVFDRELPAFNNEQFF
TRBJ2-7	many	-	TRBV7-2	TGTGCCAGCAAGTTGGGGACCGCCCGTACGGAGCAGTACTTC	CASKLGTARTEQYF
TRBJ2-7	-	-	TRBV19	TGTGCCAGTAGTATACAGGGCCACGAGCAGTACTTC	CASSIQGHEQYF
TRBJ2-5	few	-	TRBV11-2	TGTGCCAGCAGCTTAGGGGTGTCGTTAGGGAGCCTGCACTTC	CASSLGVSLGSLHF
TRBJ1-5	many	-	TRBV12-3/TRBV12-4	TGTGCCAGCAGACTCACGGGTGGGCAGCCCCAGCATTTT	CASRLTGGQPQHF
TRBJ1-1	many	-	TRBV19	TGTGCCAGTAGTATCCCCGGGATCAACACTGAAGCTTTCTTT	CASSIPGINTEAFF
TRBJ2-7	-	TRBD1	TRBV14	TGTGCCAGCAGCCAAGATCTTGGACAGGGGGCATACGAGCAGTACTTC	CASSQDLGQGAYEQYF
TRBJ2-1	many	TRBD2	TRBV30	TGTGCCTGGGCCTGGCCCCTAGCGGCGAGCTCCTACAATGAGCAGTTCTTC	CAWAWPLAASSYNEQFF
TRBJ1-4	-	-	TRBV7-2	TGTGCCAGCAGCTCAGGCAGGCTTCGGGGAACCAAACTGTTTTTT	CASSSGRLRGTKLFF
TRBJ1-1	many	-	TRBV12-5	TGTGCTAGTGGTTTGACCGGGCTCACTGAAGCTTTCTTT	CASGLTGLTEAFF
TRBJ2-2	many	-	TRBV9	TGTGCCAGCAGCGTAGATCCGACATCCACCGGGGAGCTGTTTTTT	CASSVDPTSTGELFF
TRBJ2-1	many	-	TRBV27	TGTGCCAGCAGTACCATCCTAGGGGACAATGAGCAGTTCTTC	CASSTILGDNEQFF
TRBJ1-5	-	-	TRBV19	TGTGCCAGTAGGTCCAGGGATAGCAATCAGCCCCAGCATTTT	CASRSRDSNQPQHF